This entry features one T cell receptor beta chain sequence. The germline V gene encodes CDR1 MNHEY and CDR2 SVGAGI. The V end lost 5 bases, the J end lost 4 bases, and 14 bases lay between the germline ends. The CDR3 consists of 14 residues. The data stem from a study of memory CD4+ T cells and cytomegalovirus serostatus. Study at large: Of the healthy Belgian adults, 9 were CMV seropositive and 24 seronegative.

Profiling relied on immunoSEQ multiplex PCR, and the TCRdb table lists in-frame clones only, not all of them. The sample lists approximately 60,000 clones; 70% to 75% were seen once. The sort gate was single viable CD3+CD4+CD8-CD45RO+ cells for memory CD4+ T cells. Donors' CMV status reflects serum IgG against pp150, pp28, p38, p52. Sequenced sample: memory CD4+ T cells from blood. The chain couples TRBV6-5 to TRBJ2-5; D not resolved. This clonotype originated in an adult in good health and CMV-seropositive. CDR3 loop: CASSRTAAGETQYF. CDR3 nucleotide sequence: TGTGCCAGCAGTAGGACGGCGGCCGGAGAGACCCAGTACTTC.